These 11 T cell receptor beta chains originate from one sample sequenced in a study of OX40 agonist ivuxolimab in advanced cancers. The protocol was immunoSEQ multiplex PCR, while the TCRdb copy is restricted to in-frame clones and leaves out a portion. The sample has some 65,000 clones; around 86% are singletons. This material consisted of CD4+ or CD8+ T cells sorted from blood, taken in a trial of the OX40 agonist ivuxolimab. These receptors all stem from an adult with an advanced solid tumor such as melanoma, head and neck, liver or kidney cancer.

The chain combines TRBV19 with TRBJ1-1, with D perhaps matching TRBD1 (5 bases). The germline V gene has CDR1 LNHDA and CDR2 SQIVND (reference sequence). This CDR3 has 15 residues. Trimming removed 6 bases from V and 8 bases from J, with 22 bases in between. The CDR3 sequence: CASRQELGSIREAFF. For the CDR3, the DNA is TGTGCCAGTAGACAGGAGCTGGGTTCGATCAGGGAAGCTTTCTTT.

The genes are TRBV27 and TRBJ2-2; 8 bases are a match to TRBD1. Per the germline V gene, CDR1 is MNHEY and CDR2 is SMNVEV (reference sequence). This CDR3 spans 16 amino acids. Trimming at V came to 3 bases and at J to 5 bases, leaving 8 bases not matched to a gene. CDR3 coding DNA: TGTGCCAGCAGTTTTACTGACAGGGGTGGGACCGGGGAGCTGTTTTTT. It is translated as CASSFTDRGGTGELFF.

This chain links TRBV10-3 with TRBJ1-1; TRBD1 aligns across 9 bases. Germline CDR1 ENHRY, CDR2 SYGVKD. The J segment lost 5 bases and the V segment lost 7 bases, leaving 8 bases of the junction unmatched. This CDR3 contains 14 residues. DNA of the CDR3: TGTGCCATCATTAACCCGACAGGGGGGACTGAAGCTTTCTTT. It is translated as CAIINPTGGTEAFF.

V gene TRBV9 combines with J gene TRBJ2-7; TRBD1 agrees at 9 bases. The J segment lost 1 base and the V segment lost 3 bases, leaving 5 bases of the junction unmatched. Germline V gives CDR1 SGDLS, CDR2 YYNGEE. The length of the CDR3 is 15 residues. For the CDR3, the DNA is TGTGCCAGCAGCGGGGGACAGGGAGAGTCCTACGAGCAGTACTTC. It translates to CASSGGQGESYEQYF.

J is TRBJ1-1 and V is TRBV10-2, with 7 bases identical to TRBD1. There are 16 residues in the CDR3. Losses at the gene ends were 6 bases for V and 2 bases for J; bases not matched to a gene: 12. Germline V lookup: CDR1 WSHSY, CDR2 SAAADI. The CDR3 DNA sequence: TGCGCCAGCAGACAAGTGGGACAGATTAGCAACACTGAAGCTTTCTTT. Its protein is CASRQVGQISNTEAFF.

The J gene is TRBJ1-1, the V gene TRBV6-4; 8 bases line up with TRBD1. CDR1 MRHNA and CDR2 SNTAGT come from the germline V gene. CDR3 length equals 16 residues. The V gene end was trimmed by 5 bases and the J gene end by 4 bases; junction bases not matched to a gene: 12. CDR3: CASSRSPGGGSTEAFF. Here the CDR3 DNA reads TGTGCCAGCAGTAGGAGTCCAGGGGGCGGTAGCACTGAAGCTTTCTTT.

The chain joins TRBV7-9 to TRBJ2-1; D remains unclear. Germline CDR1 reads SEHNR; CDR2 reads FQNEAQ (reference sequence). The CDR3 extends over 12 amino acids. The germline V and J ends were trimmed by 1 base and 13 bases, with 11 bases remaining between them. CDR3 residues: CASSLESGSQFF. The CDR3 nucleotides read TGTGCCAGCAGCTTAGAATCGGGCTCTCAGTTCTTC.

The rearrangement uses TRBV18 and TRBJ2-5; unclear D gene. V shed 2 bases and J shed 5 bases, with 9 bases lying between them. The CDR3 covers 13 residues. Germline values: CDR1 KGHSH, CDR2 LQKENI. CDR3 coding DNA: TGTGCCAGCTCACCAGGGGTTGGGGAGACCCAGTACTTC. Its translation: CASSPGVGETQYF.

This clone was counted only a few times. The rearrangement links TRBV11-2 to TRBJ2-3; D might be TRBD2 (6 bases). This CDR3 spans 17 amino acids. The V gene lost 0 bases and the J gene lost 2 bases, with 15 bases spanning the gap. Germline V CDR1 and CDR2: SGHAT, FQNNGV. Here the CDR3 reads CASSLDPSGGATDTQYF. CDR3 nucleotides: TGTGCCAGCAGCTTAGATCCGTCGGGCGGGGCCACAGATACGCAGTATTTT.

A single count supports this clone. The chain employs TRBV6-5 and TRBJ1-1; D is unclear. Per germline, CDR1 MNHEY and CDR2 SVGAGI. With 7 bases removed from V and 5 bases from J, the gap between germline ends came to 17 bases. The CDR3 runs to 14 residues. Here the CDR3 DNA reads TGTGCCAGCAAACGAAACCCCGACGGGACTGAAGCTTTCTTT. This codes for CASKRNPDGTEAFF.

The J gene is TRBJ1-4, the V gene TRBV11-2; 7 bases match TRBD1. In germline, CDR1 is SGHAT, CDR2 FQNNGV. The CDR3 loop spans 14 amino acids. The ends lost 7 bases at V and 7 bases at J; junction bases unmatched: 9. The CDR3 DNA is TGTGCCAGCAACCTAAAGGGGGCTGGTGAAAAACTGTTTTTT. Translated: CASNLKGAGEKLFF.